These T cell receptor beta chains were read from a single sample in a study of T-cell memory formation after mild COVID-19. MiXCR, run by TCRdb on the 5' RACE reads, gives a single entry per CDR3 protein. This sample has about 27,000 distinct CDR3 sequences, with approximately 7.4% found just once. Specimen: PBMCs or a T cell subset sorted from them (not recorded which). The source of these receptors is an adult woman who had mild COVID-19 (a few samples of this study predate the infection). Cell type and time point are not known. Both conserved end residues are part of each CDR3. A D gene is named only where the DNA matches it firmly. Not every row has a clone size; where given, it reads once, few, many or a size class.

size	V	J	length	D	DNA	CDR3
many	TRBV20-1	TRBJ2-7	16	TRBD2	TGCAGTGCTAGAGAGAGCCCGGGACTAGCGGGGTTTGAGCAGTACTTC	CSARESPGLAGFEQYF
many	TRBV20-1	TRBJ2-1	13	NA	TGCAGTGCTAGGCAACAGCGTTACAATGAGCAGTTCTTC	CSARQQRYNEQFF
many	TRBV20-1	TRBJ2-7	14	TRBD1	TGCAGTGCTAGAGAGGCAGGGGGCCTCTACGAGCAGTACTTC	CSAREAGGLYEQYF
NA	TRBV20-1	TRBJ2-3	13	NA	TGCAGTGCTAAGGACGGAAGCACAGATACGCAGTATTTT	CSAKDGSTDTQYF
many	TRBV29-1	TRBJ1-4	12	NA	TGCAGCGTTGCCAAGGCTAATGAAAAACTGTTTTTT	CSVAKANEKLFF
many	TRBV6-5	TRBJ1-1	12	NA	TGTGCCAGCGGGAGAGGGGGGACAGAAGCTTTCTTT	CASGRGGTEAFF
many	TRBV29-1	TRBJ1-1	13	NA	TGCAGCGTTGGTATAGGCCTGAACACTGAAGCTTTCTTT	CSVGIGLNTEAFF
medium-sized	TRBV9	TRBJ1-5	14	TRBD1	TGTGCCAGCAGCCCCGGACAGGGGCATCAGCCCCAGCATTTT	CASSPGQGHQPQHF
many	TRBV5-5	TRBJ2-1	16	NA	TGTGCCAGCAGCCTCGGATTAGCGGCCTCCTACAATGAGCAGTTCTTC	CASSLGLAASYNEQFF
medium-sized	TRBV6-6	TRBJ2-1	15	NA	TGTGCCAGCAGTTACGAGGCGAGCTCCTACAATGAGCAGTTCTTC	CASSYEASSYNEQFF
few	TRBV12-3/TRBV12-4	TRBJ2-3	15	TRBD2	TGTGCCAGCACCAAAATTAGCGGGGTGGCAGATACGCAGTATTTT	CASTKISGVADTQYF
medium-sized	TRBV5-8	TRBJ1-6	16	NA	TGTGCCAGCAGCGACAGTAATATTTCCCCCGATTCACCCCTCCACTTT	CASSDSNISPDSPLHF
many	TRBV25-1	TRBJ1-6	15	TRBD1	TGTGCCAGCAGTGACTCACAGGGGGGTAATTCACCCCTCCACTTT	CASSDSQGGNSPLHF
many	TRBV4-3	TRBJ1-2	14	NA	TGCGCCAGCAGCCAAGACAGGGCGTACGGGGGCTACACCTTC	CASSQDRAYGGYTF
many	TRBV28	TRBJ1-3	15	NA	TGTGCCAGCAGTTCCCCAGCTAGCTCTGGAAACACCATATATTTT	CASSSPASSGNTIYF
many	TRBV18	TRBJ2-7	16	NA	TGTGCCAGCTCACCTCTGGCGGGCCCCAGCTCCTACGAGCAGTACTTC	CASSPLAGPSSYEQYF
medium-sized	TRBV5-1	TRBJ2-1	15	TRBD2	TGCGCCAGCAGCTTTGGCGGGGGGGCTGTGAATGAGCAGTTCTTC	CASSFGGGAVNEQFF
many	TRBV5-5	TRBJ1-6	16	NA	TGTGCCAGCAGCTTGGAACCGACAAATCTCCCTTCACCCCTCCACTTT	CASSLEPTNLPSPLHF
NA	TRBV6-5	TRBJ2-5	15	NA	TGTGCCAGCAGTTACTCGAACGGGGGCCAAGAGACCCAGTACTTC	CASSYSNGGQETQYF
many	TRBV10-3	TRBJ2-7	12	NA	TGCACCACCGCAGGCAGCTCCTACGAGCAGTACTTC	CTTAGSSYEQYF
many	TRBV7-8	TRBJ1-5	16	TRBD1	TGTGCCAGCAGCTTCATTCACAGGGGGCAGGATCAGCCCCAGCATTTT	CASSFIHRGQDQPQHF
many	TRBV15	TRBJ1-6	14	NA	TGTGCCACCAGCTACGACAGGAAGAATTCACCCCTCCACTTT	CATSYDRKNSPLHF
NA	TRBV19	TRBJ2-6	16	NA	TGTGCCAGTACGGGGGCCCAGGGCTCTGGGGCCAACGTCCTGACTTTC	CASTGAQGSGANVLTF
many	TRBV5-1	TRBJ1-2	13	NA	TGCGCCAGCAGCTTGGGCAGTAGCTATGGCTACACCTTC	CASSLGSSYGYTF
many	TRBV7-9	TRBJ2-1	14	TRBD2	TGTGCCAGCAGCTCAGGGAGGGGAGACAATGAGCAGTTCTTC	CASSSGRGDNEQFF
many	TRBV5-1	TRBJ2-5	14	NA	TGCGCCAGCAGCTTGGACAGGGAAGGAGAGACCCAGTACTTC	CASSLDREGETQYF
many	TRBV9	TRBJ1-1	15	NA	TGTGCCAGCAGCGCCCTTCAAAGGGCGAACACTGAAGCTTTCTTT	CASSALQRANTEAFF
NA	TRBV11-3	TRBJ1-2	17	TRBD1	TGTGCCAGCAGCCCCTATGCCCCCAGACAGGGTATGGATGGCTACACCTTC	CASSPYAPRQGMDGYTF
many	TRBV14	TRBJ2-3	17	TRBD2	TGTGCCAGCAGCCGAGAGCTAGCGGGAGCTACCACAGATACGCAGTATTTT	CASSRELAGATTDTQYF
many	TRBV2	TRBJ2-2	15	TRBD2	TGTGCCAGCAGTGATGGTTCGGGGGGAACAGGGGAGCTGTTTTTT	CASSDGSGGTGELFF
many	TRBV4-3	TRBJ2-7	16	TRBD2	TGCGCCAGCAGCCAAGAGCACCTAGCGGGAGCGGTCGAGCAGTACTTC	CASSQEHLAGAVEQYF
many	TRBV7-3	TRBJ2-5	14	NA	TGTGCCAGCAGCTTGGCAGGGGGGCGGGAGACCCAGTACTTC	CASSLAGGRETQYF
many	TRBV20-1	TRBJ2-5	15	TRBD2	TGCAGTGCTATTCCTATAGCGGGAAGACAAGAGACCCAGTACTTC	CSAIPIAGRQETQYF
few	TRBV25-1	TRBJ2-7	12	NA	TGTGCCAGCAGTGAAAGGAGCTACGAGCAGTACTTC	CASSERSYEQYF
many	TRBV11-2	TRBJ2-7	16	TRBD2	TGTGCCAGCAGCTATGGGACTAGCGGGAGGGCCTACGAGCAGTACTTC	CASSYGTSGRAYEQYF
many	TRBV2	TRBJ2-7	12	NA	TGTGCCAGCAGTGAAAGGGACTACGAGCAGTACTTC	CASSERDYEQYF
many	TRBV4-1	TRBJ2-2	15	NA	TGCGCCAGCAGCCTCCTCCCGGGTAGCACCGGGGAGCTGTTTTTT	CASSLLPGSTGELFF
many	TRBV6-1	TRBJ1-1	16	NA	TGTGCCAGCAGTGAAGTGGTGGGGGGCCCTAACACTGAAGCTTTCTTT	CASSEVVGGPNTEAFF
many	TRBV19	TRBJ1-5	19	TRBD1	TGTGCCAGTAGTAATACCGGGACAGTCCTTCGTGGGAGCAATCAGCCCCAGCATTTT	CASSNTGTVLRGSNQPQHF
many	TRBV6-2/TRBV6-3	TRBJ2-7	13	NA	TGTGCCAGCAGTTACAACAGACTAGACGAGCAGTACTTC	CASSYNRLDEQYF
many	TRBV13	TRBJ1-5	14	NA	TGTGCCAGCAGCTTAGGGGCGGTAAATCAGCCCCAGCATTTT	CASSLGAVNQPQHF
many	TRBV6-5	TRBJ2-5	17	TRBD1	TGTGCCAGCAGACGAGGGACAGGGAGGTGGTCGAAAGAGACCCAGTACTTC	CASRRGTGRWSKETQYF